Here is one T cell receptor (beta chain) with its context. Its target is not known. One entry per CDR3 protein results from TCRdb running MiXCR on the reads. The sample holds 200,000 to 250,000 distinct CDR3 sequences, about 23% seen once. The record originates from a study of T cell repertoires in cytomegalovirus infection. Study context: Matching HLA type, along with CMV infection, was indicated by public TCR beta signatures. Study findings and constraints: The study found HLA-C-restricted CMV-specific TCR beta clonotypes dominating the ex vivo response. CMV carriers having the relevant HLA were flagged by cumulative public TCR beta family frequency.

The germline V gene encodes CDR1 SGDLS and CDR2 YYNGEE. V lost 7 bases, J lost 5 bases, and 15 bases lay in between. The CDR3 is made up of 13 amino acids. Material: CD8+ T cells from PBMCs. The rearrangement uses TRBV9 and TRBJ1-2; D not resolved. The TCR was taken from a human donor in good health (CMV status not recorded). Some clones in this sample may be carry-over from other donors' samples. The DNA for the CDR3 is TGTGCCAGCGGATCCACAATTAGGTATGGCTACACCTTC. It codes for CASGSTIRYGYTF.